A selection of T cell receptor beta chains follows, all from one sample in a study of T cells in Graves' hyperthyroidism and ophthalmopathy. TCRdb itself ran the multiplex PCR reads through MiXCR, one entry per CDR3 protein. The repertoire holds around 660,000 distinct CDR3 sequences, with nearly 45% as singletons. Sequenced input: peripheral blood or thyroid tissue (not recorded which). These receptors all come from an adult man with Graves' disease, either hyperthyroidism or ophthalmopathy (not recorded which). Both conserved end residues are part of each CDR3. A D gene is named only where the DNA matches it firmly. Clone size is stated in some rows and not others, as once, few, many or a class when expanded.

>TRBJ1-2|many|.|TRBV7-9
TGTGCCAGCAGCCAGGACGGTCTCAGGGTAAAGGGCTACACCTTC
CASSQDGLRVKGYTF
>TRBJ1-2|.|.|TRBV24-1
TGTGCCAGCAGTCCTACGGCGGGGGGTTCCTATGGCTACACCTTC
CASSPTAGGSYGYTF
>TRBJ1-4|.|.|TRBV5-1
TGCGCCAGCAGCTTGGCCGGCAGCAGAAATGAAAAACTGTTTTTT
CASSLAGSRNEKLFF
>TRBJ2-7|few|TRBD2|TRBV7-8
TGTGCCAGCAGCTTAATGCGGGAGGGGAAATACGAGCAGTACTTC
CASSLMREGKYEQYF
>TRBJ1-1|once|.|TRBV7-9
TGTGCCAGCAGCTTAGATCGCGGGGCCGTAAAAGCTTTCTTT
CASSLDRGAVKAFF
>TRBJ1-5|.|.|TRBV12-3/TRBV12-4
TGTGCCAGCAGCCCCACAGGGAACCATCAGCCCCAGCATTTT
CASSPTGNHQPQHF
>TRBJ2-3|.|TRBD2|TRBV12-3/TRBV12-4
TGTGCCAGCAGTTTTTCACCGGGGGGGGTTAGCGGGGTGTTAGATACGCAGTATTTT
CASSFSPGGVSGVLDTQYF
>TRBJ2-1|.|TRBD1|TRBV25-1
TGTGCCAGCAGTAGGAGAGGGGGCGCTAGGAATGAGCAGTTCTTC
CASSRRGGARNEQFF
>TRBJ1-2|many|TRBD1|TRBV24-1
TGTGCCACCAGTGACCGCCGACAGGGTAATGGCTACACCTTC
CATSDRRQGNGYTF
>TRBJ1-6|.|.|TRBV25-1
TGTGCCAGCAGTGAATGGGGCGGGGTTTCACCCCTCCACTTT
CASSEWGGVSPLHF
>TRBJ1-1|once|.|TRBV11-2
TGTGCCAGTACCCCTGGGGTAGGCACTGAAGCTTTCTTT
CASTPGVGTEAFF
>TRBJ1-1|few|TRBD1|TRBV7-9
TGTGCCAGCAGCTCCACAGGGGCCTTGAACACTGAAGCTTTCTTT
CASSSTGALNTEAFF
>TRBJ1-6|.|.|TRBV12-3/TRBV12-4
TGTGCCAGCAGTTTGGTATTGAACTCACCCCTCCACTTT
CASSLVLNSPLHF
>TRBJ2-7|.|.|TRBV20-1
TGCAGTGCTAGTTCCCTAGCCCTCGGTAGTGGTGAGCAGTACTTC
CSASSLALGSGEQYF
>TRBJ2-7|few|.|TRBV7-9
TGTGCCAGTAGTGGCGGACAGTACTTC
CASSGGQYF
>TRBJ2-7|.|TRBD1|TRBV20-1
TGCAGTGCTAGAGCCGACAGGGGGCGAAACGAGCAGTACTTC
CSARADRGRNEQYF